The 25 T cell receptor beta chains given below trace back to one sample, sequenced in a study of shared clonotypes between healthy human individuals. Method: immunoSEQ multiplex PCR; TCRdb's copy keeps in-frame clones and lacks some. Of under 2,500,000 clones in the sample, approximately 96% were seen once. The specimen was naive CD4+ T cells sorted from blood. Regarding subset: CD45RA+ positively selected. These receptors were taken from a man aged 18 to 29 in good health.

The V and J genes are TRBV6-1 and TRBJ2-5, with 8 bases that match TRBD2. The J call may be wrong; the DNA end is better matched by TRBJ2-7. This CDR3 is built from 15 residues. The germline V gene has CDR1 MNHNS and CDR2 SASEGT. The CDR3 loop reads CASILSPGGSYEQYF. CDR3 sequence (DNA): TGTGCCAGCATTCTATCCCCGGGGGGGAGCTACGAGCAGTACTTC.

This chain joins TRBV6-5 and TRBJ2-7, with 7 bases identical to TRBD1. CDR3 length: 15 amino acids. The V gene end was trimmed by 4 bases and the J gene end by 0 bases; junction bases not matched to a gene: 6. CDR1 is MNHEY, CDR2 SVGAGI, per germline. CDR3 sequence reads: CASSLTGDSSYEQYF. For the CDR3, the DNA is TGTGCCAGCAGTTTAACCGGGGACAGCTCCTACGAGCAGTACTTC.

The rearrangement uses TRBV25-1 and TRBJ1-6; 8 nucleotides agree with TRBD1. Germline trimming cut 4 bases from V and 2 bases from J; bases unmatched to any gene: 10. Germline CDR1 is MGHDK and CDR2 is SYGVNS. The CDR3 is 18 residues long. As DNA, the CDR3 is TGTGCCAGCAGTGGGGGGACAGGTCTGTCAACCTATAATTCACCCCTCCACTTT. Protein: CASSGGTGLSTYNSPLHF.

This chain joins TRBV21-1 and TRBJ1-2; the table's D gene call, TRBD1, was not cross checked with the DNA. TRBV21-1 is a recognized pseudogene. The CDR3 runs 16 residues. The CDR3 loop reads CASSKEAAGDNYGYTF. CDR3 DNA: TGTGCCAGCAGCAAAGAGGCAGCAGGGGATAACTATGGCTACACCTTC.

The chain is built from TRBV19 and TRBJ2-7; D gene uncertain. Germline CDR1 is LNHDA and CDR2 is SQIVND (reference sequence). CDR3 length: 13 amino acids. The V end was cut by 4 bases, the J end by 1 base, with 8 bases between. The CDR3 nucleotides are TGTGCCAGTAGTACGGCGCTTTCCTACGAGCAGTACTTC. This encodes CASSTALSYEQYF. Full variable domain (missing parts from reference TRBV19 and TRBJ2-7): DGGITQSPKYLFRKEGQNVTLSCEQNLNHDAMYWYRQDPGQGLRLIYYSQIVNDFQKGDIAEGYSVSREKKESFPLTVTSAQKNPTAFYLCASSTALSYEQYFGPGTRLTVT.

The chain joins TRBV9 to TRBJ2-3, with D unresolved. There are 14 residues in the CDR3. Germline CDR1 and CDR2: SGDLS and YYNGEE. The ends were cut back, 1 base at V and 2 bases at J, with 8 bases in the middle. In DNA form, the CDR3 reads TGTGCCAGCAGCGTACCAGAGAACACAGATACGCAGTATTTT. It translates to CASSVPENTDTQYF.

The chain joins TRBV9 to TRBJ1-3; no clear D gene. V lost 0 bases, J lost 0 bases, and 7 bases lay in between. There are 15 residues in the CDR3. The germline V gene encodes CDR1 SGDLS and CDR2 YYNGEE. In DNA, the CDR3 is TGTGCCAGCAGCGTAGCTACAGCCTCTGGAAACACCATATATTTT. Its protein product is CASSVATASGNTIYF. The whole variable domain, filled in from reference TRBV9 and TRBJ1-3, reads DSGVTQTPKHLITATGQRVTLRCSPRSGDLSVYWYQQSLDQGLQFLIQYYNGEERAKGNILERFSAQQFPDLHSELNLSSLELGDSALYFCASSVATASGNTIYFGEGSWLTVV.

Details on this clone: The sample contains more than one DNA sequence encoding this CDR3. V gene TRBV18 combines with J gene TRBJ2-7; 7 bases align to TRBD2. Losses at the gene ends were 3 bases for V and 6 bases for J; bases not matched to a gene: 2. This CDR3 is 12 amino acids long. The V gene's germline CDR1 is KGHSH and CDR2 LQKENI. CDR3 sequence reads: CASSPREGEQYF. CDR3 bases: TGTGCCAGCTCACCCAGGGAGGGCGAGCAGTACTTC.

V is TRBV28 and J is TRBJ1-5, with D perhaps matching TRBD1 (6 bases). In germline, CDR1 is MDHEN, CDR2 SYDVKM. The germline V and J ends were trimmed by 9 bases and 2 bases, with 8 bases remaining between them. The CDR3 totals 12 residues. The CDR3 DNA follows: TGTGCCAGATACAGGGGCAATCAGCCCCAGCATTTT. Amino acids: CARYRGNQPQHF.

The chain combines TRBV18 with TRBJ2-7; possibly TRBD2 for D (5 bases). Trimming took 7 bases from V and 4 from J, leaving 14 bases between them. Germline lookup yields CDR1 KGHSH and CDR2 LQKENI. The CDR3 is 13 amino acids. As DNA, the CDR3 is TGTGCCAGCTTTGGGAGCTCATCGTACGAGCAGTACTTC. Residues: CASFGSSSYEQYF.

The chain is built from TRBV5-6 and TRBJ2-3; D remains ambiguous. CDR3 length equals 13 residues. The germline V gene encodes CDR1 SGHDT and CDR2 YYEEEE. Deletions cut 3 bases from V and 5 bases from J, with 10 bases between. CDR3 amino acids: CASSSTRVDTQYF. The DNA of the CDR3 is TGTGCCAGCAGCTCCACCCGAGTAGATACGCAGTATTTT. Full variable domain (missing parts from reference TRBV5-6 and TRBJ2-3): DAGVTQSPTHLIKTRGQQVTLRCSPKSGHDTVSWYQQALGQGPQFIFQYYEEEERQRGNFPDRFSGHQFPNYSSELNVNALLLGDSALYLCASSSTRVDTQYFGPGTRLTVL.

The chain links TRBV6-1 to TRBJ1-1, with a weak D call TRBD1 (6 bases). CDR1 is MNHNS and CDR2 is SASEGT in the germline V gene. Between the trimmed V and J ends, which lost 8 bases and 3 bases, there was a span of 10 bases. This CDR3 is built from 12 residues. The CDR3 protein is CASRDKYTEAFF. DNA of the CDR3: TGTGCCAGCCGGGACAAATACACTGAAGCTTTCTTT.

The rearrangement links TRBV2 to TRBJ1-1; 7 bases fit TRBD1. The germline gives CDR1 SNHLY, CDR2 FYNNEI. This CDR3 comprises 13 residues. The trim removed 8 bases at V and 4 bases at J, leaving 7 bases unmatched. As DNA, the CDR3 is TGTGCCAGCGACAGGGCGAGGTTCACTGAAGCTTTCTTT. As protein: CASDRARFTEAFF.

This chain connects TRBV2 to TRBJ1-1, with D perhaps TRBD1 (5 bases). Germline CDR1 and CDR2: SNHLY and FYNNEI. The CDR3 totals 14 residues. Trimming left V 3 bases short and J 5 bases short, with 13 bases between. CDR3 bases: TGTGCCAGCAGTGAGTGGCAGGGTGCGACTGAAGCTTTCTTT. Protein product: CASSEWQGATEAFF.

The chain is built from TRBV25-1 and TRBJ1-1, with D unresolved. This CDR3 is 12 amino acids long. V lost 4 bases, J lost 8 bases, and 11 bases lay in between. Germline V lookup: CDR1 MGHDK, CDR2 SYGVNS. The CDR3 protein is CASSAPGREAFF. In DNA form, the CDR3 reads TGTGCCAGCAGTGCACCCGGGAGAGAAGCTTTCTTT.

The chain joins TRBV6-6 to TRBJ1-4; 9 nucleotides line up with TRBD1. The length of the CDR3 is 16 residues. Germline V lookup: CDR1 MNHNY, CDR2 SVGAGI (reference sequence). V shed 2 bases and J 7 bases; nucleotides not matched to a gene: 8. CDR3 residues: CASSYETGTGREKLFF. The CDR3 region has the DNA TGTGCCAGCAGTTACGAGACCGGGACAGGGCGTGAAAAACTGTTTTTT.

The V call is TRBV19, the J call TRBJ2-7; 8 bases map to TRBD1. This CDR3 is built from 13 residues. V lost 6 bases to trimming and J lost 3 bases; unmatched junction nucleotides: 4. Germline V lookup: CDR1 LNHDA, CDR2 SQIVND (reference sequence). The CDR3 DNA reads as TGTGCCAGTAGGAAGGGACAGGACTACGAGCAGTACTTC. Residues: CASRKGQDYEQYF.

This chain uses TRBV28 with TRBJ1-2; D gene unclear. The CDR3 has 15 amino acids. Germline loops: CDR1 MDHEN, CDR2 SYDVKM. The germline V and J ends were trimmed by 4 bases and 5 bases, with 17 bases remaining between them. The CDR3 bases are TGTGCCAGCAGTTCCCCGGGCGAAACTACATATGGCTACACCTTC. It specifies CASSSPGETTYGYTF.

This clone was observed a few times. As DNA, the CDR3 is TGTGCCAGCAGCGCCATCCATGGGAACTATGGCTACACCTTC. Its protein is CASSAIHGNYGYTF. The rearrangement joins TRBV9 to TRBJ1-2; D is uncertain. Germline CDR1 is SGDLS and CDR2 is YYNGEE. The V end lost 3 bases, the J end lost 2 bases, and 11 bases lay between the germline ends. There are 14 residues in the CDR3.

The chain carries TRBV7-2 and TRBJ1-2; TRBD1 might be the D (5 bases). The CDR3 is made up of 16 amino acids. The V end was cut by 1 base, the J end by 0 bases, with 12 bases between. Germline lookup yields CDR1 SGHTA and CDR2 FQGNSA. The CDR3 spells CASSLVFMGANYGYTF. CDR3 in DNA: TGTGCCAGCAGCTTAGTGTTCATGGGGGCTAACTATGGCTACACCTTC.

The chain carries TRBV5-6 and TRBJ2-2; the D is unclear. Germline assignment: CDR1 SGHDT and CDR2 YYEEEE. V gave up 4 bases and J gave up 5 bases, with 6 bases separating them. The CDR3 spans 12 residues. CDR3 residues: CASSTPTGELFF. The CDR3 coding sequence is TGTGCCAGCAGCACCCCGACCGGGGAGCTGTTTTTT.

The rearrangement uses TRBV4-1 and TRBJ2-3, with D unclear. V dropped 3 bases and J dropped 0 bases, with 10 bases sitting between them. CDR1 and CDR2 (germline): MGHRA, YSYEKL. The CDR3 extends over 15 amino acids. CDR3 in amino acids: CASSHVVTSTDTQYF. The CDR3 bases are TGCGCCAGCAGCCATGTGGTCACAAGCACAGATACGCAGTATTTT.

About this clone: This CDR3 is also generated by other DNA sequences in the sample. The chain uses TRBV2 and TRBJ1-5; no clear D gene. V shed 3 bases and J shed 4 bases, with 7 bases lying between them. Germline lookup yields CDR1 SNHLY and CDR2 FYNNEI. CDR3 length: 13 residues. This chain's CDR3 is CASSDEGNQPQHF. In DNA form, the CDR3 reads TGTGCCAGCAGTGATGAGGGTAATCAGCCCCAGCATTTT.

This clone has a handful of counts. The gene calls are TRBV5-1 and TRBJ2-3, with 8 bases fitting TRBD2. The V gene's germline CDR1 is SGHRS and CDR2 YFSETQ. The CDR3 loop spans 15 amino acids. Trimming removed 4 bases from V and 3 bases from J; junction bases left unmatched: 7. CDR3 DNA sequence: TGCGCCAGCAGCACAGCGGGAGATCGTACAGATACGCAGTATTTT. This sequence encodes CASSTAGDRTDTQYF.

CDR3 nucleotide sequence: TGTGCCAGCAGCTTATTAGACTCTGGGGCCAACGTCCTGACTTTC. Translation gives CASSLLDSGANVLTF. The chain is built from TRBV7-8 and TRBJ2-6; D is ambiguous. The CDR3 is 15 amino acids. The germline gives CDR1 SGHVS, CDR2 FQNEAQ. With 2 bases removed from V and 0 bases from J, the gap between germline ends came to 5 bases. Complete variable domain (other parts from reference TRBV7-8 and TRBJ2-6): GAGVSQSPRYKVAKRGQDVALRCDPISGHVSLFWYQQALGQGPEFLTYFQNEAQLDKSGLPSDRFFAERPEGSVSTLKIQRTQQEDSAVYLCASSLLDSGANVLTFGAGSRLTVL.